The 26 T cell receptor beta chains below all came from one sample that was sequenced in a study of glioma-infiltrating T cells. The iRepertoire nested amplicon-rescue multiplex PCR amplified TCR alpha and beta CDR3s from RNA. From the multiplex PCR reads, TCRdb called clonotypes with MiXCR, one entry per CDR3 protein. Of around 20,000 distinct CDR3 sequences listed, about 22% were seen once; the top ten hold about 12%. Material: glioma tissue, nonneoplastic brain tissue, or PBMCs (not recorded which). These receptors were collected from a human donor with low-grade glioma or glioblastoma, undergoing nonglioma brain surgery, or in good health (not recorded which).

The CDR3 nucleotides read TGTGCCAGCAGCCAAGAGGCTGCAACTAATGAAAAACTGTTTTTT. It encodes CASSQEAATNEKLFF. The chain links TRBV3-1 to TRBJ1-4; D not resolved. The CDR3 length is 15 residues. Germline V gene data show CDR1 as LGHDT and CDR2 as YNNKEL (reference sequence). The V end was cut by 0 bases, the J end by 0 bases, with 5 bases between.

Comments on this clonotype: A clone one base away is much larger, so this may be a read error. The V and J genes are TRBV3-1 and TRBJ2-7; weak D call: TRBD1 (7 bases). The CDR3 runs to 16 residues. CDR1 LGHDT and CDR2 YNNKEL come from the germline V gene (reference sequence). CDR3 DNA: TGTGCCAGCAGCCCACTCCGACAGGGTCCGGGGGACGAGGAGTACTTC. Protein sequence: CASSPLRQGPGDEEYF.

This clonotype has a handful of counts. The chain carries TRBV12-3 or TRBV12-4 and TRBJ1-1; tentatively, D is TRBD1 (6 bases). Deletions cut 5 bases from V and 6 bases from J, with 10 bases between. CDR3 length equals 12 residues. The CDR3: CASSVGAAEAFF. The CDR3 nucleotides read TGTGCCAGCAGTGTGGGGGCGGCTGAAGCTTTCTTT.

The CDR3 DNA is TGTGCCAGCGGGGATTTCCCTCGGGACAGTGGAGAAAAACTGTTTTTT. Amino acids: CASGDFPRDSGEKLFF. The J gene is TRBJ1-4, the V gene TRBV7-6, with 7 bases identical to TRBD1. Looked up from germline, CDR1 is SGHVS and CDR2 is FNYEAQ. The length of the CDR3 is 16 residues. Trimming cost V 8 bases and J 8 bases; bases outside gene matches: 17.

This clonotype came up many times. The CDR3 region is CSARDSLGADTQYF. The CDR3, as DNA: TGCAGTGCTAGAGACTCCCTGGGGGCAGATACGCAGTATTTT. The chain is built from TRBV20-1 and TRBJ2-3; D might be TRBD1 or TRBD2, each matching 5 bases. Germline V gene lookup returns CDR1 DFQATT and CDR2 SNEGSKA (reference sequence). Trimming shortened V by 0 bases and J by 4 bases, and 11 bases separated the two germline ends. The CDR3 loop spans 14 amino acids.

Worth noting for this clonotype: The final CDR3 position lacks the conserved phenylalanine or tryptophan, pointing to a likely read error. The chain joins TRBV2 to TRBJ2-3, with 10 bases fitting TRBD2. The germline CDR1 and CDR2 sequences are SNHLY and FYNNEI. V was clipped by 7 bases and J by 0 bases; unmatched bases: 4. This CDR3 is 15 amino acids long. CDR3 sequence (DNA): TGTGCCAGCAAATTACTAGCGGGGAGCACAGATACGCAGTATTCT. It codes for CASKLLAGSTDTQYS.

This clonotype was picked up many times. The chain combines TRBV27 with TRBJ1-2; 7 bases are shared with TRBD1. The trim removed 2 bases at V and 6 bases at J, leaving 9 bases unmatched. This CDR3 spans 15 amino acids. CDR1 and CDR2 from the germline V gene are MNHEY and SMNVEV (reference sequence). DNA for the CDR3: TGTGCCAGCAGTTTAAAATCCAGGGGGACCGATGGCTACACCTTC. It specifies CASSLKSRGTDGYTF.

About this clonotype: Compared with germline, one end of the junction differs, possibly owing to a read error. This CDR3 reads CARSLTSGVFYEQYF. In DNA form, the CDR3 reads TGTGCCCGCAGCTTAACTAGCGGGGTTTTTTACGAGCAGTACTTC. The V gene is TRBV7-2, the J gene TRBJ2-7; 10 bases are shared with TRBD2. The CDR3 covers 15 residues. Germline V gene sequence: CDR1 SGHTA, CDR2 FQGNSA.

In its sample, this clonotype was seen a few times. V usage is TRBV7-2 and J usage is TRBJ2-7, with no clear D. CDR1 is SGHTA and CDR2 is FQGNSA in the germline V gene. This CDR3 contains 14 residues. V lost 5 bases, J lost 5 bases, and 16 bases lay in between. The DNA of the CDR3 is TGTGCCAGCAGCAACCTCTTGACAATCAACGAGCAGTACTTC. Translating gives CASSNLLTINEQYF. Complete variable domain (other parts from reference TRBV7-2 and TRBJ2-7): GAGVSQSPSNKVTEKGKDVELRCDPISGHTALYWYRQSLGQGLEFLIYFQGNSAPDKSGLPSDRFSAERTGGSVSTLTIQRTQQEDSAVYLCASSNLLTINEQYFGPGTRLTVT.

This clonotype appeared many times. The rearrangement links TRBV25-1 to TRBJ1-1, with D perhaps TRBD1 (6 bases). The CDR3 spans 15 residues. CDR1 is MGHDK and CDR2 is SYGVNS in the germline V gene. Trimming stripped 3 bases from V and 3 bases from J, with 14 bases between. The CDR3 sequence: CASSDTGKYYTEAFF. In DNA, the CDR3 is TGTGCCAGCAGTGACACAGGGAAATACTACACTGAAGCTTTCTTT.

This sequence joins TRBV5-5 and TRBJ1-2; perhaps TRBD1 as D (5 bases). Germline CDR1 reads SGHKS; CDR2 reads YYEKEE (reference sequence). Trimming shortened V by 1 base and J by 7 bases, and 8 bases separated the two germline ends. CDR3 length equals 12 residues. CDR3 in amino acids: CASSLIQAGYTF. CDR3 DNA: TGTGCCAGCAGCTTGATACAGGCTGGCTACACCTTC.

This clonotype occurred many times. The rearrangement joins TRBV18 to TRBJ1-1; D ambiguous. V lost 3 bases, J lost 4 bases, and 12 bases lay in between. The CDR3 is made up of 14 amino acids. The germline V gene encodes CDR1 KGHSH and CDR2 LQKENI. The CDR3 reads CASSPAYSGTEAFF. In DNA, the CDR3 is TGTGCCAGCTCACCGGCATATTCGGGCACTGAAGCTTTCTTT. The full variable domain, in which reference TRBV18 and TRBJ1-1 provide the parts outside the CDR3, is NAGVMQNPRHLVRRRGQEARLRCSPMKGHSHVYWYRQLPEEGLKFMVYLQKENIIDESGMPKERFSAEFPKEGPSILRIQQVVRGDSAAYFCASSPAYSGTEAFFGQGTRLTVV.

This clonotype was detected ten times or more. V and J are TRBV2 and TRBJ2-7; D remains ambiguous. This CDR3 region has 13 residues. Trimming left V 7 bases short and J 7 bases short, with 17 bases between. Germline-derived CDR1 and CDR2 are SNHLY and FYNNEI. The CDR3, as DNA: TGTGCCAGCACCACGGGTCTCGAGAGGGAGCAGTACTTC. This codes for CASTTGLEREQYF.

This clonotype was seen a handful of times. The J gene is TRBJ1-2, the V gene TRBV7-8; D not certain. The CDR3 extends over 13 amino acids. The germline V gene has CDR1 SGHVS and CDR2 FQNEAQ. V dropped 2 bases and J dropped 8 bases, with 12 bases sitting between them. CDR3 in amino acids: CASSLRIPGGYTF. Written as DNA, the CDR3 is TGTGCCAGCAGCTTAAGGATACCGGGAGGCTACACCTTC.

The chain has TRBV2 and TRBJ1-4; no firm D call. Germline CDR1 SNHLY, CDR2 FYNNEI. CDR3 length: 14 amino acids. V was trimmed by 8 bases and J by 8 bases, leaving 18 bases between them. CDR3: CASGWQAEGEKLFF. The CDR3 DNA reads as TGTGCCAGCGGGTGGCAGGCCGAGGGAGAAAAACTGTTTTTT.

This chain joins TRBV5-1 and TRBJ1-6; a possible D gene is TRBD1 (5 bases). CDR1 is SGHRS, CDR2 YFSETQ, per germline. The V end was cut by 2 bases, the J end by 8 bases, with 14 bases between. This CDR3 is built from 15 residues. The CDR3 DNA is TGCGCCAGCAGCTTACGACAGAGAACGGATTCACCCCTCCACTTT. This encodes CASSLRQRTDSPLHF. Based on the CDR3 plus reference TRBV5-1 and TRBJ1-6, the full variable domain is KAGVTQTPRYLIKTRGQQVTLSCSPISGHRSVSWYQQTPGQGLQFLFEYFSETQRNKGNFPGRFSGRQFSNSRSEMNVSTLELGDSALYLCASSLRQRTDSPLHFGNGTRLTVT.

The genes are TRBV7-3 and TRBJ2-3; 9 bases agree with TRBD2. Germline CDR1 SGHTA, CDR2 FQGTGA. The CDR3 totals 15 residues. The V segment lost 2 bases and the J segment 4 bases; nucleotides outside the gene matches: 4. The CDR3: CASSLAGGLADTQYF. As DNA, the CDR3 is TGTGCCAGCAGCTTAGCGGGGGGGCTAGCAGATACGCAGTATTTT.

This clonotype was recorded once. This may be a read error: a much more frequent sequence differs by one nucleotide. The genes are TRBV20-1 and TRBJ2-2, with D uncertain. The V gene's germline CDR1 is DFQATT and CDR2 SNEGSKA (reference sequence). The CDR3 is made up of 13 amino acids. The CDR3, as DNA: TGCAGTGTTAGAGAAGGCGGCACCGGGGAGCTGTTTTTT. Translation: CSVREGGTGELFF.

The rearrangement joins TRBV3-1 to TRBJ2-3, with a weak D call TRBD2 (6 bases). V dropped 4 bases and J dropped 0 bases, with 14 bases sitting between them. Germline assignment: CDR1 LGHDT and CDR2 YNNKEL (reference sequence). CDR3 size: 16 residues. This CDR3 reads CASSPVVGTSTDTQYF. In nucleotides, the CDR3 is TGTGCCAGCAGCCCGGTGGTGGGGACTAGCACAGATACGCAGTATTTT.

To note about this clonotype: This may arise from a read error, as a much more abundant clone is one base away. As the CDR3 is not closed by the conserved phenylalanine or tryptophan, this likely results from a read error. For the CDR3, the DNA is TGCAGTGCAACACAGGGGGCGCAAGACACCGGGGAGCTGTTTTCT. Translating it yields CSATQGAQDTGELFS. The chain employs TRBV20-1 and TRBJ2-2; 9 bases line up with TRBD1. This CDR3 contains 15 residues. The germline gives CDR1 DFQATT, CDR2 SNEGSKA (reference sequence). V was pared by 6 bases and J by 3 bases, with 8 bases of the junction left unmatched.

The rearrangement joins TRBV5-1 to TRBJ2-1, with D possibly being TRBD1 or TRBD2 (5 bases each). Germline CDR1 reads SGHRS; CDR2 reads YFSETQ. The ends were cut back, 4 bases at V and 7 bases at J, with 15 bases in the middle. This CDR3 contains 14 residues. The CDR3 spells CASSQAGTPNEQFF. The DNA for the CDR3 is TGCGCCAGCAGCCAAGCCGGGACCCCGAATGAGCAGTTCTTC.

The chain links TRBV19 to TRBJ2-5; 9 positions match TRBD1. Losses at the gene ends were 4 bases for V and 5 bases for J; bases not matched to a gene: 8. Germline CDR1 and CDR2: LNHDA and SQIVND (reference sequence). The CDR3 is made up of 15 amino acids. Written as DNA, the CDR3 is TGTGCCAGTAGTACCGGGACAGGGATGGGCGAGACCCAGTACTTC. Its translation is CASSTGTGMGETQYF.

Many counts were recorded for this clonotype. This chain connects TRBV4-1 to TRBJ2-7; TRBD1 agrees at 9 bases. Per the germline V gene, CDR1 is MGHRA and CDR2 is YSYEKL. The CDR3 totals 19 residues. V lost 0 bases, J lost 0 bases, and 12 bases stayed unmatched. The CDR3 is CASSQEPGQGTPLSYEQYF. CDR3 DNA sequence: TGCGCCAGCAGCCAAGAGCCGGGACAGGGAACTCCCCTCTCCTACGAGCAGTACTTC.

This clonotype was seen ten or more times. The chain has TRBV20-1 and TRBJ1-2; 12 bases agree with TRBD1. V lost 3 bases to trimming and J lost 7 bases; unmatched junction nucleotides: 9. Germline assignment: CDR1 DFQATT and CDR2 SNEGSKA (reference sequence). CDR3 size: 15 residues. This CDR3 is CSASIPGQGAVGYTF. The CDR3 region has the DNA TGCAGTGCTAGTATCCCGGGACAGGGGGCCGTTGGCTACACCTTC.

CDR3 nucleotides: TGTGCCAGCAGTTTCGGCGTCCTTTATGGCTACACCTTC. Translation: CASSFGVLYGYTF. V usage is TRBV12-3 or TRBV12-4 and J usage is TRBJ1-2, with D uncertain. The CDR3 length is 13 residues. Trimming pared 3 bases from V and 5 bases from J, leaving 10 bases between.

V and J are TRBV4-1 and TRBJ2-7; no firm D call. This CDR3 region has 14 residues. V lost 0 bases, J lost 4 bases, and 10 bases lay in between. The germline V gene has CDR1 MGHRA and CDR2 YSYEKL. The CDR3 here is CASSQDGVLYEQYF. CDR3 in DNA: TGCGCCAGCAGCCAAGACGGAGTTTTATACGAGCAGTACTTC.